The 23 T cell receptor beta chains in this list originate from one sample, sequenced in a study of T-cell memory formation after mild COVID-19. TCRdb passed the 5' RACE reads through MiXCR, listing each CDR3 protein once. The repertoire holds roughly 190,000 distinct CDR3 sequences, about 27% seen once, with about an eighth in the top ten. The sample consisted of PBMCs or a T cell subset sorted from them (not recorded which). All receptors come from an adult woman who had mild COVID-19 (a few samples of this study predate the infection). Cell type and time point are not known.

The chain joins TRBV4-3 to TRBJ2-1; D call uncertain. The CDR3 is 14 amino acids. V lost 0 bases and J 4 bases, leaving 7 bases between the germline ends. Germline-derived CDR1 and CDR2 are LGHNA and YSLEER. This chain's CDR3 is CASSQDWAYNEQFF. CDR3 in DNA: TGCGCCAGCAGCCAAGACTGGGCGTACAATGAGCAGTTCTTC.

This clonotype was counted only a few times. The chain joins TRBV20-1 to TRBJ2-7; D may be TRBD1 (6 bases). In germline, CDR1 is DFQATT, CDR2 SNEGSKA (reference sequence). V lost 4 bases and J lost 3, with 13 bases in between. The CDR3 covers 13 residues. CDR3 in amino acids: CSATHRVVYEQYF. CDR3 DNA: TGCAGTGCTACCCACAGGGTGGTCTACGAGCAGTACTTC.

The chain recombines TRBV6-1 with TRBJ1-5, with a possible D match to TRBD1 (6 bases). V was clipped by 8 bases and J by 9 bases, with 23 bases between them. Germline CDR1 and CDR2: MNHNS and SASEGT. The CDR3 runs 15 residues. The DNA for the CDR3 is TGTGCCAGCCCGGACAGATGGGAGGCCAGCAGGCCCCAGCATTTT. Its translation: CASPDRWEASRPQHF.

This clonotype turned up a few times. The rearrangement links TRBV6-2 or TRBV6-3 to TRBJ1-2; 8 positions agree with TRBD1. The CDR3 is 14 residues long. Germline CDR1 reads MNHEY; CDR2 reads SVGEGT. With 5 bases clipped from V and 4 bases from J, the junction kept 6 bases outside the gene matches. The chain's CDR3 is CASSRQGAAYGYTF. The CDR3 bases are TGTGCCAGCAGTCGGCAGGGGGCCGCCTATGGCTACACCTTC.

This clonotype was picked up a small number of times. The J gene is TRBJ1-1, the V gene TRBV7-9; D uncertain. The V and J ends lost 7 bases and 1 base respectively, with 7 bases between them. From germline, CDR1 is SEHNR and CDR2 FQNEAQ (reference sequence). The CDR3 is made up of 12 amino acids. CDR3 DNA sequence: TGTGCCAGCAAGGCAGGGAACACTGAAGCTTTCTTT. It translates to CASKAGNTEAFF.

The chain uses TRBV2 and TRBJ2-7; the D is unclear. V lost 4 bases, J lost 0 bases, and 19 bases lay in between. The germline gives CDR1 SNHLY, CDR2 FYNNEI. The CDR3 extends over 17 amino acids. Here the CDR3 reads CASSALLDFRSSYEQYF. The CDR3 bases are TGTGCCAGCAGTGCGCTCCTAGACTTTCGGAGCTCCTACGAGCAGTACTTC.

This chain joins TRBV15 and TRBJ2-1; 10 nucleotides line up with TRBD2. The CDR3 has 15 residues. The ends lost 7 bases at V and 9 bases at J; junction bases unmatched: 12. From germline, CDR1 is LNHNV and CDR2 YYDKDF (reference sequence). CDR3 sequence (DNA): TGTGCCACCACAGGACTAGCGGCTTCCTACGGTGAGCAGTTCTTC. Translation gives CATTGLAASYGEQFF.

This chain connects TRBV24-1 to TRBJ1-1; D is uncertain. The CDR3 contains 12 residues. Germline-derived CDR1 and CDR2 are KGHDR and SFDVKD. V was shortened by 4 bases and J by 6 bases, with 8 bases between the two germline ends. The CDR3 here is CATSDGRAEAFF. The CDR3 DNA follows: TGTGCCACCAGTGACGGCCGGGCTGAAGCTTTCTTT.

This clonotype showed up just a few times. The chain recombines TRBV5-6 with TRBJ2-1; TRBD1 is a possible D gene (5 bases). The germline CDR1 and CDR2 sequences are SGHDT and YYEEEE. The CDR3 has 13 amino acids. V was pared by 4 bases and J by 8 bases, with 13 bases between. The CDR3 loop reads CASSPPGRDEQFF. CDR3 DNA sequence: TGTGCCAGCAGCCCCCCTGGCAGGGATGAGCAGTTCTTC.

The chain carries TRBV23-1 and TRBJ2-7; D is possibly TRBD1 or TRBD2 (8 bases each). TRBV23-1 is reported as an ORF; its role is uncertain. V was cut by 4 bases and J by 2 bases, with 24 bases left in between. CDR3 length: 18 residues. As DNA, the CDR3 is TGCGCCAGCAGTCTGGGGATTTACCGGGGGGGACAGGCCTACGAGCAGTACTTC. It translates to CASSLGIYRGGQAYEQYF.

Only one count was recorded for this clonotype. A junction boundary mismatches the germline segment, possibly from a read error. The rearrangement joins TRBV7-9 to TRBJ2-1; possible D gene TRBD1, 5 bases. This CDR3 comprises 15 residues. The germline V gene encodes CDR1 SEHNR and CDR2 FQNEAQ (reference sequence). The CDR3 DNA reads TGTGCCGGCAGCTTACCCCAGGGATTGGCCAATGAGCAGTTCTTC. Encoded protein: CAGSLPQGLANEQFF.

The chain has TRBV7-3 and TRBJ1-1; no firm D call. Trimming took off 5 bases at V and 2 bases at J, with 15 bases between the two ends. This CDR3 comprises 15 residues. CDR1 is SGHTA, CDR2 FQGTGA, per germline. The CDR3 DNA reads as TGTGCCAGCAGCCCTACTATGACTCTCAACACTGAAGCTTTCTTT. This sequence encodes CASSPTMTLNTEAFF.

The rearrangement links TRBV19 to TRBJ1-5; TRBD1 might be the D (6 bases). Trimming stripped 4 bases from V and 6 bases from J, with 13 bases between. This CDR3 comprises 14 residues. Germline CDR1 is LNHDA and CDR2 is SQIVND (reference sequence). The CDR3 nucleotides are TGTGCCAGTAGTACCCAGGGGAGACTTCAGCCCCAGCATTTT. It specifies CASSTQGRLQPQHF.

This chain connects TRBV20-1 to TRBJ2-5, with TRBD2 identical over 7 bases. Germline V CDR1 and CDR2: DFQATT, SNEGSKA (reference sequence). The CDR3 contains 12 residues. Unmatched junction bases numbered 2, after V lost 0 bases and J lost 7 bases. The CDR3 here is CSAREGGLTQYF. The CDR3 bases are TGCAGTGCTAGAGAGGGGGGGTTGACCCAGTACTTC.

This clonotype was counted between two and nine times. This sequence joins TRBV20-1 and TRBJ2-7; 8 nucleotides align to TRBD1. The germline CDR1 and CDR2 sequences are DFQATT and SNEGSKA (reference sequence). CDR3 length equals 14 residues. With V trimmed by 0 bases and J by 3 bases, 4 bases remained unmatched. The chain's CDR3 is CSAREAGGLYEQYF. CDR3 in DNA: TGCAGTGCTAGAGAGGCAGGGGGCCTCTACGAGCAGTACTTC.

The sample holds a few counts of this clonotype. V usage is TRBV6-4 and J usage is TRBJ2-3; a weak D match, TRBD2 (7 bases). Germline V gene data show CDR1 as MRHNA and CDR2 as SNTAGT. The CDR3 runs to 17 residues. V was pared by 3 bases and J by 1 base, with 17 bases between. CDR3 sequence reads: CASSEEPGGRGTDTQYF. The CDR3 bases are TGTGCCAGCAGTGAGGAACCGGGGGGCCGGGGCACAGATACGCAGTATTTT.

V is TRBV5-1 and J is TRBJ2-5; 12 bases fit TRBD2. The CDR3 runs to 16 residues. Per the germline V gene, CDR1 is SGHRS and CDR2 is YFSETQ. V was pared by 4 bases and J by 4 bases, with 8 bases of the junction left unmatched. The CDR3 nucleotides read TGCGCCAGCAGCGTGACTAGCGGGAGCTTGCCAGAGACCCAGTACTTC. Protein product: CASSVTSGSLPETQYF.

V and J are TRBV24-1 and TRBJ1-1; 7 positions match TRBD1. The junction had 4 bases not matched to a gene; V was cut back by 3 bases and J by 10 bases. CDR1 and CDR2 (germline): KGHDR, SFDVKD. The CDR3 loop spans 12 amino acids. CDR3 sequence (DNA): TGTGCCACCAGTGATCCAAGACAGGGAGCTTTCTTT. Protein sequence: CATSDPRQGAFF.

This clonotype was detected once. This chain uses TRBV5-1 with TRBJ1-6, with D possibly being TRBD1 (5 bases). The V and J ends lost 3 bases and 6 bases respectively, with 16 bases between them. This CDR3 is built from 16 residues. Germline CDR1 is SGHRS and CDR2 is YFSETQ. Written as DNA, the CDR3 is TGCGCCAGCAGCTCCGACAGCGGAACGACTAATTCACCCCTCCACTTT. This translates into CASSSDSGTTNSPLHF.

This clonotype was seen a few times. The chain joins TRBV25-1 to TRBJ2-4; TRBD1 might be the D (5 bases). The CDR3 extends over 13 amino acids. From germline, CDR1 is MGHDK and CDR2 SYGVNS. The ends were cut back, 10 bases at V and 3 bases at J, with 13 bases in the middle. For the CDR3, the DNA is TGTGCCACTGAAGGGGCTGGCAAAAACATTCAGTACTTC. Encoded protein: CATEGAGKNIQYF. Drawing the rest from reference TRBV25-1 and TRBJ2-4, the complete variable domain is EADIYQTPRYLVIGTGKKITLECSQTMGHDKMYWYQQDPGMELHLIHYSYGVNSTEKGDLSSESTVSRIRTEHFPLTLESARPSHTSQYLCATEGAGKNIQYFGAGTRLSVL.

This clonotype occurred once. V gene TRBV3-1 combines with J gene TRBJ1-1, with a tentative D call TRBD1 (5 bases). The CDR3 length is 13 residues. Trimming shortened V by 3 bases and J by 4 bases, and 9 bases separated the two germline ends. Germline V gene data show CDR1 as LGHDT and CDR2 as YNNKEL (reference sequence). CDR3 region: CASSQRGATEAFF. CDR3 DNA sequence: TGTGCCAGCAGCCAGCGCGGGGCCACTGAAGCTTTCTTT.

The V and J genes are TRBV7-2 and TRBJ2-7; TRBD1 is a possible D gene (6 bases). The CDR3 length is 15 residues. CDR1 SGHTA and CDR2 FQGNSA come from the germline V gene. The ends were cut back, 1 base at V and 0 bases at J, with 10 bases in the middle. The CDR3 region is CASSLDGTSSYEQYF. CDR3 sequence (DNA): TGTGCCAGCAGCTTAGATGGGACATCCTCCTACGAGCAGTACTTC.

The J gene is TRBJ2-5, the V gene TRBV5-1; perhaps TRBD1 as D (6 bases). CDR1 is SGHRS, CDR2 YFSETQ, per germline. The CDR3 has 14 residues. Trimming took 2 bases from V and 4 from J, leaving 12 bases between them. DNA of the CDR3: TGCGCCAGCAGCTTCCTATCAGGGGCAGAGACCCAGTACTTC. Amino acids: CASSFLSGAETQYF.